The 3 T cell receptor beta chains below come from one sample, sequenced in a study of brain metastases from non-small cell lung cancer. Sequenced by immunoSEQ multiplex PCR; TCRdb stores in-frame clones only, minus some. The table lists 4,000 to 4,500 clones, roughly four fifths of them singletons. Sequencing was done on a sample of primary lung tumor tissue. These receptors originate from a donor aged 40 or older with non-small cell lung cancer.

J is TRBJ2-1 and V is TRBV7-8; no firm D call. V lost 1 base and J lost 8, with 15 bases in between. This CDR3 spans 15 amino acids. CDR1 is SGHVS, CDR2 FQNEAQ, per germline. CDR3 region: CASSLVSRPLYEQFF. CDR3 sequence (DNA): TGTGCCAGCAGCTTAGTATCTCGCCCTCTCTATGAGCAGTTCTTC.

V is TRBV5-8 and J is TRBJ2-7; unclear D gene. The length of the CDR3 is 11 residues. The germline V and J ends were trimmed by 2 bases and 6 bases, with 6 bases remaining between them. Germline lookup yields CDR1 SGHTS and CDR2 YDEGEE. The CDR3 here is CASSFSSEQYV. Written as DNA, the CDR3 is TGTGCCAGCAGCTTCTCGAGCGAGCAGTACGTC.

This clone has just a few counts. Other DNA sequences in this sample translate to the same CDR3. The rearrangement links TRBV2 to TRBJ2-5, with 8 bases identical to TRBD1. Germline values: CDR1 SNHLY, CDR2 FYNNEI. The CDR3 covers 14 residues. The ends lost 7 bases at V and 2 bases at J; junction bases unmatched: 6. DNA for the CDR3: TGTGCCAGCATCGACAGGGGCGGGCAAGAGACCCAGTACTTC. It specifies CASIDRGGQETQYF.